The sequence of this T cell receptor (beta chain) was determined in a study of graft-versus-host responses after intestinal transplantation. This table comes from immunoSEQ multiplex PCR, and its TCRdb copy is limited to in-frame clones, with some not included. Of nearly 100,000 clones in the sample, around 90% are singletons; the top ten hold roughly 16%. Trimming pared 4 bases from V and 1 base from J, leaving 14 bases between. The CDR3 has 15 residues. Germline values: CDR1 SGHTS, CDR2 YDEGEE. Sequences were derived from PBMCs, sampled approximately 470 days after intestinal transplant. The sequence derives from a human patient who received an intestinal transplant, so some T cells may come from the graft donor. The V and J genes are TRBV5-8 and TRBJ1-1; D is undetermined. CDR3 protein: CASSPGGGANTEAFF. CDR3 DNA sequence: TGTGCCAGCAGCCCGGGAGGTGGCGCGAACACTGAAGCTTTCTTT. The entire variable domain, with the rest obtained from reference TRBV5-8 and TRBJ1-1, is as follows: EAGVTQSPTHLIKTRGQQATLRCSPISGHTSVYWYQQALGLGLQFLLWYDEGEERNRGNFPPRFSGRQFPNYSSELNVNALELEDSALYLCASSPGGGANTEAFFGQGTRLTVV.